Included here is one T cell receptor beta chain sequence, with context. Antigen: not known. This specimen belongs to a study of T cell repertoires in cytomegalovirus infection. Across the whole study: CMV epitopes that were recently identified and HLA-C-restricted were used alongside well-studied HLA-B-restricted ones. Both a matching HLA type and CMV infection were indicated by public TCR beta signatures.

Germline loops: CDR1 MNHEY, CDR2 SVGAGI. V was clipped by 0 bases and J by 2 bases, with 11 bases between them. The CDR3 is made up of 16 amino acids. From the reads, TCRdb called clonotypes with MiXCR, one entry per CDR3 protein. The sample lists about 770,000 distinct CDR3 sequences, about 28% occurring once. General study results and limits: Predominance within the ex vivo response was attributable to HLA-C-restricted CMV-specific TCR beta clonotypes.

The rearrangement uses TRBV6-5 and TRBJ2-1; D is uncertain. This sequence originates from a human donor in good health (CMV status not recorded). Some clones in this sample may be carry-over from other donors' samples. The starting material was cultured CD8+ T cells from PBMCs, obtained from culture after CMV antigen stimulation. The CDR3 protein is CASSYSIANAYNEQFF. CDR3 DNA sequence: TGTGCCAGCAGTTACTCGATCGCTAACGCCTACAATGAGCAGTTCTTC.